These T cell receptor beta chains were read from a single sample in a study of blood T cell repertoires in COVID-19. Measured with immunoSEQ multiplex PCR; TCRdb has only the in-frame clones, and not every one. The sample lists about 83,000 clones, 90% occurring once. Sequencing used peripheral blood. The receptors shown here come from a woman aged 80 or over with active or convalescent COVID-19. The CDR3 runs from the conserved cysteine through the conserved F or W. The D gene is left open where the match is weak. Size values are once, few and many counts, or a class for expanded clones, and some rows have none.

J gene | clone size | D gene | V gene | CDR3 length | CDR3 protein | CDR3 DNA
TRBJ1-4 | - | TRBD1 | TRBV6-5 | 15 | CASSPAGQFNEKLFF | TGTGCCAGCAGCCCCGCGGGACAGTTTAATGAAAAACTGTTTTTT
TRBJ1-2 | once | TRBD1 | TRBV28 | 18 | CASSSTHRGYPANYGYTF | TGTGCCAGCAGTTCGACCCACAGGGGGTACCCAGCTAACTATGGCTACACCTTC
TRBJ1-5 | once | - | TRBV6-2/TRBV6-3 | 16 | CASSRDILGSNQPQHF | TGTGCCAGCAGCCGGGACATCCTCGGTAGCAATCAGCCCCAGCATTTT
TRBJ1-5 | few | - | TRBV7-2 | 14 | CASSLERGSQPQHF | TGTGCCAGCAGCTTAGAAAGGGGGAGTCAGCCCCAGCATTTT
TRBJ2-2 | - | - | TRBV2 | 16 | CASRGLPRGNTGELFF | TGTGCCAGCAGGGGACTCCCCCGGGGGAACACCGGGGAGCTGTTTTTT
TRBJ2-7 | - | TRBD2 | TRBV7-2 | 15 | CASSQGDGLAFEQYF | TGTGCCAGCAGCCAGGGTGATGGACTAGCGTTCGAGCAGTACTTC
TRBJ1-5 | - | TRBD1 | TRBV2 | 14 | CASGRQGGNQPQHF | TGTGCCAGCGGTCGACAGGGGGGCAATCAGCCCCAGCATTTT
TRBJ2-5 | - | TRBD1 | TRBV2 | 12 | CASDRGQETQYF | TGTGCCAGCGACAGGGGCCAAGAGACCCAGTACTTC
TRBJ2-5 | - | TRBD1 | TRBV18 | 15 | CASSRGTGGGETQYF | TGTGCCAGCTCACGCGGGACAGGGGGCGGTGAGACCCAGTACTTC
TRBJ2-3 | - | - | TRBV24-1 | 16 | CATSDLPPPVTDTQYF | TGTGCCACCAGTGATTTACCGCCCCCGGTGACAGATACGCAGTATTTT
TRBJ1-6 | - | - | TRBV3-1/TRBV3-2 | 14 | CASSWALQSSPLHF | TGTGCCAGCAGCTGGGCCCTTCAGAGTTCACCCCTCCACTTT
TRBJ1-1 | - | - | TRBV19 | 16 | CASRSGEPISNTEAFF | TGTGCCAGTAGGTCAGGGGAGCCAATCTCGAACACTGAAGCTTTCTTT
TRBJ2-5 | - | TRBD2 | TRBV18 | 14 | CASSPGRAPETQYF | TGTGCCAGCTCACCAGGGAGGGCCCCAGAGACCCAGTACTTC
TRBJ1-4 | - | TRBD1 | TRBV12-3/TRBV12-4 | 13 | CASSRDRAEKLFF | TGTGCCAGCAGCCGGGACAGGGCAGAAAAACTGTTTTTT
TRBJ1-5 | - | - | TRBV19 | 15 | CASKGVMDGNQPQHF | TGTGCCAGTAAGGGGGTCATGGATGGCAATCAGCCCCAGCATTTT
TRBJ2-3 | - | TRBD2 | TRBV30 | 14 | CAWSRRGGTDTQYF | TGTGCCTGGAGTCGTCGGGGGGGTACAGATACGCAGTATTTT
TRBJ1-4 | - | - | TRBV5-1 | 13 | CASSEGVNEKLFF | TGCGCCAGCAGTGAGGGAGTTAATGAAAAACTGTTTTTT
TRBJ1-2 | - | - | TRBV28 | 13 | CASSLLSKTSYTF | TGTGCCAGCAGTCTATTGTCAAAGACATCCTACACCTTC
TRBJ2-2 | medium-sized | - | TRBV12-3/TRBV12-4 | 11 | CATEGTGELFF | TGTGCCACCGAGGGCACCGGGGAGCTGTTTTTT
TRBJ2-1 | - | - | TRBV5-1 | 13 | CASSSGAYNEQFF | TGCGCCAGCAGCTCGGGAGCCTACAATGAGCAGTTCTTC
TRBJ2-5 | - | TRBD2 | TRBV7-2 | 14 | CASSPGGAGETQYF | TGTGCCAGCAGCCCCGGGGGGGCCGGGGAGACCCAGTACTTC
TRBJ1-6 | once | - | TRBV7-2 | 15 | CASSLDGGYNSPLHF | TGTGCCAGCAGCTTAGATGGGGGGTACAATTCACCCCTCCACTTT
TRBJ1-2 | - | TRBD1 | TRBV2 | 13 | CASSGTGGYGYTF | TGTGCCAGCAGTGGGACAGGGGGTTATGGCTACACCTTC
TRBJ2-3 | - | TRBD2 | TRBV7-6 | 17 | CASSLLAGGSSTDTQYF | TGTGCCAGCAGCTTGCTAGCGGGGGGCTCTAGCACAGATACGCAGTATTTT
TRBJ2-5 | - | - | TRBV5-1 | 14 | CASSPLATQETQYF | TGCGCCAGCAGCCCCCTAGCGACCCAAGAGACCCAGTACTTC